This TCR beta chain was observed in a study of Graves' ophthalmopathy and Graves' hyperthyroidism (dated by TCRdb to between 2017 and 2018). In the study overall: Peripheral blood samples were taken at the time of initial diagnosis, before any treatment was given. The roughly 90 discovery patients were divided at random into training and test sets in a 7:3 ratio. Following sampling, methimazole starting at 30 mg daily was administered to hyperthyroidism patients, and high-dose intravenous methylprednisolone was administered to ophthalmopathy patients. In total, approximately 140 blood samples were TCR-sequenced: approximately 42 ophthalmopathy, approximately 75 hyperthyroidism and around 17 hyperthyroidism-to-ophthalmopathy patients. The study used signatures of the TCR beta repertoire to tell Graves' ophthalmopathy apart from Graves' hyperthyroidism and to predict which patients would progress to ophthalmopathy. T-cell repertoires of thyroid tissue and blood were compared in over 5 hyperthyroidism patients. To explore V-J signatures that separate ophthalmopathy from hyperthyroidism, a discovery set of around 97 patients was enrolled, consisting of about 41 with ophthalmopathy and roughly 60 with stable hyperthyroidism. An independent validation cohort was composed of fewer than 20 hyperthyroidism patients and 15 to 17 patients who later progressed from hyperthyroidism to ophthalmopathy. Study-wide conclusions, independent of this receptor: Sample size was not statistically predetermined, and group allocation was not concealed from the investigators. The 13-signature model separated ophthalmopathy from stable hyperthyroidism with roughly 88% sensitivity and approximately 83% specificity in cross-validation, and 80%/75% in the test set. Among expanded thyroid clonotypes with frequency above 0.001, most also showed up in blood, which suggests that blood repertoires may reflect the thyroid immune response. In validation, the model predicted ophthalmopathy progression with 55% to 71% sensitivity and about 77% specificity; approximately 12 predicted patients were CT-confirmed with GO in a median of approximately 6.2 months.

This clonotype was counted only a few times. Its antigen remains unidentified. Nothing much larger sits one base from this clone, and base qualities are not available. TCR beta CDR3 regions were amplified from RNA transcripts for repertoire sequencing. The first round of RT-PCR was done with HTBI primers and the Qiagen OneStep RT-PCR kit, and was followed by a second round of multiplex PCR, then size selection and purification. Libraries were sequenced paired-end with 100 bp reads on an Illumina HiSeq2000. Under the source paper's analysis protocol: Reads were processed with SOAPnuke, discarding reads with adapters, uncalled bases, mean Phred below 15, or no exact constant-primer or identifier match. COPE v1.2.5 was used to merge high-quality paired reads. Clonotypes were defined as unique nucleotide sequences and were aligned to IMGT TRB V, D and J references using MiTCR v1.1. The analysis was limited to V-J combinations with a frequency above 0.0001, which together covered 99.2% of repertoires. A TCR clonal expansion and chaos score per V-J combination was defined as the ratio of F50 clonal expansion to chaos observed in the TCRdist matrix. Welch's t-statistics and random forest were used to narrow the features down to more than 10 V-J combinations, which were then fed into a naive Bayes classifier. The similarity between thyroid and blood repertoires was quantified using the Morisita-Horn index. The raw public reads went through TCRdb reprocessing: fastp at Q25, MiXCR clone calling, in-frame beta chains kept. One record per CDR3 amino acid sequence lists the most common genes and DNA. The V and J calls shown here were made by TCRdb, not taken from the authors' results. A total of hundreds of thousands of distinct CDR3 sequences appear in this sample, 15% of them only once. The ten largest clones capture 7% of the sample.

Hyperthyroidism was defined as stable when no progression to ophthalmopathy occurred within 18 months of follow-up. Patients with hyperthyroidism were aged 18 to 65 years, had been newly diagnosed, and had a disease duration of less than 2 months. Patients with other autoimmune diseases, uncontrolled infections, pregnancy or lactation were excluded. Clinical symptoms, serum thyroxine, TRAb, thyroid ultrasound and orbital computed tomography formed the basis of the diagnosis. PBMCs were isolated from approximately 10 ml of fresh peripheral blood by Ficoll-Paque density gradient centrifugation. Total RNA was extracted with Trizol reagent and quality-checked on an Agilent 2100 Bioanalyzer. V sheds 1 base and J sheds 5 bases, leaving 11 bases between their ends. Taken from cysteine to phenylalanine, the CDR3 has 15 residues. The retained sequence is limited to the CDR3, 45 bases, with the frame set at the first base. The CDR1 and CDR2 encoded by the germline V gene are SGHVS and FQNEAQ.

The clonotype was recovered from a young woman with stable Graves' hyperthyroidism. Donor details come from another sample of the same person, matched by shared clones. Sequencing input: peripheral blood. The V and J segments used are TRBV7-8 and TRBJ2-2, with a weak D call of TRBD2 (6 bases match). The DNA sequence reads TGTGCCAGCAGCTTAGAGGCGGGGCTTACCGGGGAGCTGTTTTTT. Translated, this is CASSLEAGLTGELFF. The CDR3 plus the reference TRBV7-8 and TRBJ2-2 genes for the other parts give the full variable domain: GAGVSQSPRYKVAKRGQDVALRCDPISGHVSLFWYQQALGQGPEFLTYFQNEAQLDKSGLPSDRFFAERPEGSVSTLKIQRTQQEDSAVYLCASSLEAGLTGELFFGEGSRLTVL.